The present T cell receptor (beta chain) was sequenced within a study of CD8 T cells in Susac syndrome (dated by TCRdb to the late 2010s). With respect to the entire study: Whether CD8+ T cell activation and differentiation in Susac syndrome was antigen driven was tested using repertoire sequencing.

Peripheral blood CD8+ and CD4+ T cells from healthy donors, Susac syndrome patients and multiple sclerosis patients were profiled by high-throughput TCR beta sequencing. Multiple sclerosis controls were treatment-naive patients with stable or active relapsing-remitting disease fulfilling revised McDonald criteria. CD8+ TEMRA cells were enriched by FACS, while bulk CD8+ and CD4+ T cells were purified by magnetic negative isolation. Blood was collected in EDTA tubes and processed within 24 hours, with PBMCs isolated through density gradient centrifugation. PBMCs destined for TCR sequencing were cryopreserved in liquid nitrogen and later thawed in a 37 °C water bath. A purity of at least 90% was achieved for sorted or isolated CD4+, CD8+ and CD8+ TEMRA cells. In regard to this clonotype: The antigen it binds to is not known. The conserved closing phenylalanine or tryptophan is absent in this CDR3, likely reflecting a read error. No DNA is shown, since the ends of the CDR3 on it are uncertain; the CDR3 is the one TCRdb lists.

Findings and caveats that apply to the study as a whole: The TCR sequencing and HLA analysis was acknowledged to have included a relatively small number of individuals.

RNA was extracted with the RNeasy kit and about 0.5 to 1 ug was reverse transcribed using random hexamers. The immunoSEQ multiplex PCR assay, covering 54 Vbeta and 13 Jbeta segments, was used to amplify TCR beta CDR3 regions. Bias from PCR amplification was corrected by using a synthetic template baseline for primer optimization and for computational correction. Concerning the study's data processing: Reads were annotated to V, D and J genes per IMGT and analyzed with immunoSEQ Analyzer, keeping only productive sequences. To calculate clonality, Shannon entropy was normalized by log2 of the number of productive unique sequences and then subtracted from one. Public and private clones were assessed among the 100 most prevalent clones of each patient and control. Susac-specific clones were defined as absent from healthy and MS cohorts, over a thousand published viral clones and other ImmuneACCESS disease sequences. TCRdb trimmed public reads at Q25 via fastp, called clones via MiXCR and kept in-frame beta chains. Identical CDR3 proteins give one entry, which carries the most common genes and DNA. The V and J calls come from TCRdb's annotation, not from the publication. The sample includes 150,000 to 200,000 distinct CDR3 sequences, with 95% observed a single time. The ten largest clones represent approximately 0.1% of the sample.

The CDR3 sequence runs 10 residues, both termini included. The germline V gene sets CDR1 to SNHLY and CDR2 to FYNNEI. The chain was built from TRBV2 and TRBJ2-1; the D segment call TRBD2 is taken from the table without a DNA check. This clonotype was obtained from a human donor with multiple sclerosis. Sequencing was done on a sample of CD4+ T cells from PBMCs. The CDR3 reads as follows: CASTNGLSRI.